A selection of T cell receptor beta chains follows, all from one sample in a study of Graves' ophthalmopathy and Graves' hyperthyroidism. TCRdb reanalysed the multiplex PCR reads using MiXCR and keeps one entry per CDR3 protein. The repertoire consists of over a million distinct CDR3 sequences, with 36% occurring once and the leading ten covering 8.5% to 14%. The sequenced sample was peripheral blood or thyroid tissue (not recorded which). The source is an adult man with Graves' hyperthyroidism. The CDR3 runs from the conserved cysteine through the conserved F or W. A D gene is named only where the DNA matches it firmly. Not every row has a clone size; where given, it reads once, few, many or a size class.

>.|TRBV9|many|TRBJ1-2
TGTGCCAGCAGCGTAGTCCCCCCGGGGGCCGGCTACACCTTC
CASSVVPPGAGYTF
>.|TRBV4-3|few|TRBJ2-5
TGCGCCAGCAGCCAAGACAGTCGGGGGCAAGAGACCCAGTACTTC
CASSQDSRGQETQYF
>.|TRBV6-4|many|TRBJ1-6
TGTGCCAGCAGGCCAAATCCGTTAGTCCCGAATTCACCCCTCCACTTT
CASRPNPLVPNSPLHF
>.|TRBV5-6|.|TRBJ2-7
TGTGCCAGCAGCCAAGTCCCCGGACTATCCTACGAGCAGTACTTC
CASSQVPGLSYEQYF
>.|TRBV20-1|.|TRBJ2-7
TGCAGTGCTAGAGTCCCGGAAAGCTACTACGAGCAGTACTTC
CSARVPESYYEQYF
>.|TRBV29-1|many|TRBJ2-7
TGCAGCGCCTTGACAGGTTTGTCCTACGAGCAGTACTTC
CSALTGLSYEQYF
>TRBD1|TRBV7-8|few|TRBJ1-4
TGTGCCAGCAGCCCGGGACAGGGGACAACTAATGAAAAACTGTTTTTT
CASSPGQGTTNEKLFF
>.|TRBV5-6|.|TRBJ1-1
TGTGCCAGCAGCTTGGGACAGAGAACGTCAGCTTTCTTT
CASSLGQRTSAFF
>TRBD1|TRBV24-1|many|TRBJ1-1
TGTGCCACCAGAGGGACAGAGAACACTGAAGCTTTCTTT
CATRGTENTEAFF
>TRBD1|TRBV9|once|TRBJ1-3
TGTGCCAGCAGCCGGGACAGGCGCGGAAACACCATATATTTT
CASSRDRRGNTIYF